The next 12 T cell receptor beta chains were all read from a single sample in a study of blood T cell repertoires in COVID-19. The table came from immunoSEQ multiplex PCR; TCRdb's copy has only in-frame clones and leaves some out. The sample has some 100,000 clones; approximately 86% are singletons. Material: peripheral blood. All receptors derive from a woman aged 60 to 75 with acute or convalescent COVID-19.

In its sample, this clone was seen a few times. Other DNA sequences from this sample encode an identical CDR3 as well. The chain employs TRBV6-5 and TRBJ2-7; TRBD2 matches 11 bases. Trimming took 6 bases from V and 1 from J; bases not matched to a gene: 5. CDR1 and CDR2 (germline): MNHEY, SVGAGI. The CDR3 extends over 15 amino acids. CDR3 in amino acids: CASRAGTSGSYEQYF. The CDR3 region has the DNA TGTGCCAGCAGGGCCGGGACTAGCGGATCCTACGAGCAGTACTTC.

This chain connects TRBV9 to TRBJ1-6; possibly TRBD1 for D (6 bases). The V and J ends lost 4 bases and 0 bases respectively, with 8 bases between them. The CDR3 length is 15 residues. Germline assignment: CDR1 SGDLS and CDR2 YYNGEE. The DNA for the CDR3 is TGTGCCAGCAGCTCAGGGGTCTCCTATAATTCACCCCTCCACTTT. Its translation is CASSSGVSYNSPLHF.

J is TRBJ1-4 and V is TRBV5-1; 8 bases line up with TRBD1. Germline assignment: CDR1 SGHRS and CDR2 YFSETQ. Trimming cost V 3 bases and J 5 bases; bases outside gene matches: 9. There are 16 residues in the CDR3. CDR3 nucleotides: TGCGCCAGCAGCTGGGGAGCCGGGACAGGCAATGAAAAACTGTTTTTT. It encodes CASSWGAGTGNEKLFF. The full variable domain, rest sourced from reference TRBV5-1 and TRBJ1-4, is KAGVTQTPRYLIKTRGQQVTLSCSPISGHRSVSWYQQTPGQGLQFLFEYFSETQRNKGNFPGRFSGRQFSNSRSEMNVSTLELGDSALYLCASSWGAGTGNEKLFFGSGTQLSVL.

This chain links TRBV5-4 with TRBJ2-7, with 9 positions matching TRBD1. The CDR3 runs to 15 residues. With 4 bases clipped from V and 1 base from J, the junction kept 6 bases outside the gene matches. In germline, CDR1 is SGHNT, CDR2 YYREEE (reference sequence). This chain's CDR3 is CASSPGTGTSYEQYF. For the CDR3, the DNA is TGTGCCAGCAGCCCCGGGACAGGGACTTCCTACGAGCAGTACTTC.

The J gene is TRBJ2-3, the V gene TRBV28; 9 positions match TRBD2. Germline CDR1 MDHEN, CDR2 SYDVKM. The length of the CDR3 is 16 residues. V shed 4 bases, J shed 3 bases, and the junction held 8 bases outside the gene matches. CDR3 loop: CASSSIAGAETDTQYF. The DNA for the CDR3 is TGTGCCAGCAGTTCCATAGCGGGAGCGGAGACAGATACGCAGTATTTT.

The rearrangement uses TRBV9 and TRBJ1-1; no definite D call. Germline loops: CDR1 SGDLS, CDR2 YYNGEE. The V end was cut by 0 bases, the J end by 2 bases, with 5 bases between. This CDR3 is built from 13 residues. CDR3 DNA: TGTGCCAGCAGCGTAGGGGCAAACACTGAAGCTTTCTTT. The encoded protein is CASSVGANTEAFF.

The chain links TRBV7-3 to TRBJ2-1; 10 nucleotides line up with TRBD1. Looked up from germline, CDR1 is SGHTA and CDR2 is FQGTGA. This CDR3 comprises 15 residues. V dropped 5 bases and J dropped 2; count of bases not matched to a gene: 3. The CDR3 here is CASSPGQGPYNEQFF. Written as DNA, the CDR3 is TGTGCCAGCAGCCCGGGACAGGGGCCCTACAATGAGCAGTTCTTC. The full variable domain, in which reference TRBV7-3 and TRBJ2-1 provide the parts outside the CDR3, is GAGVSQTPSNKVTEKGKYVELRCDPISGHTALYWYRQSLGQGPEFLIYFQGTGAADDSGLPNDRFFAVRPEGSVSTLKIQRTERGDSAVYLCASSPGQGPYNEQFFGPGTRLTVL.

This clone came up a few times. One end of the junction varies from germline; a read error may be responsible. CDR3 loop: CASSQDLEGTTIYF. In nucleotides, the CDR3 is TGTGCCAGCAGCCAAGATTTGGAGGGAACCACCATATATTTT. The V call is TRBV3-1 (or the pseudogene TRBV3-2), the J call TRBJ1-3; unclear D gene. Looked up from germline, CDR1 is LGHDT and CDR2 is YNNKEL (reference sequence). The CDR3 is 14 amino acids.

The chain has TRBV11-3 and TRBJ2-3; D ambiguous. Germline CDR1 and CDR2: SGHNT and YENEEA. The CDR3 spans 17 residues. Trimming stripped 0 bases from V and 2 bases from J, with 15 bases between. The CDR3 loop is CASSLDGQRDNTDTQYF. The CDR3 nucleotides read TGTGCCAGCAGCTTAGATGGCCAGCGTGATAACACAGATACGCAGTATTTT.

This chain uses TRBV5-1 with TRBJ2-3; tentatively, D is TRBD2 (6 bases). CDR3 size: 16 residues. Per the germline V gene, CDR1 is SGHRS and CDR2 is YFSETQ. V gave up 0 bases and J gave up 1 base, with 12 bases separating them. This CDR3 reads CASSLVGTGGTDTQYF. DNA for the CDR3: TGCGCCAGCAGCTTGGTCGGCACGGGAGGCACAGATACGCAGTATTTT.

V is TRBV2 and J is TRBJ1-5, with 8 bases aligning to TRBD1. Trimming removed 3 bases from V and 9 bases from J; junction bases left unmatched: 7. The CDR3 has 14 amino acids. CDR1 is SNHLY and CDR2 is FYNNEI in the germline V gene. The CDR3 here is CASSESGGVGPQHF. The CDR3 coding sequence is TGTGCCAGCAGTGAGTCAGGGGGCGTAGGGCCCCAGCATTTT.

The V and J genes are TRBV27 and TRBJ1-5; D ambiguous. Trimming stripped 0 bases from V and 7 bases from J, with 10 bases between. Germline lookup yields CDR1 MNHEY and CDR2 SMNVEV (reference sequence). The CDR3 has 14 amino acids. The DNA of the CDR3 is TGTGCCAGCAGTTTATCGTCCCCCTCCCAGCCCCAGCATTTT. Residues: CASSLSSPSQPQHF.